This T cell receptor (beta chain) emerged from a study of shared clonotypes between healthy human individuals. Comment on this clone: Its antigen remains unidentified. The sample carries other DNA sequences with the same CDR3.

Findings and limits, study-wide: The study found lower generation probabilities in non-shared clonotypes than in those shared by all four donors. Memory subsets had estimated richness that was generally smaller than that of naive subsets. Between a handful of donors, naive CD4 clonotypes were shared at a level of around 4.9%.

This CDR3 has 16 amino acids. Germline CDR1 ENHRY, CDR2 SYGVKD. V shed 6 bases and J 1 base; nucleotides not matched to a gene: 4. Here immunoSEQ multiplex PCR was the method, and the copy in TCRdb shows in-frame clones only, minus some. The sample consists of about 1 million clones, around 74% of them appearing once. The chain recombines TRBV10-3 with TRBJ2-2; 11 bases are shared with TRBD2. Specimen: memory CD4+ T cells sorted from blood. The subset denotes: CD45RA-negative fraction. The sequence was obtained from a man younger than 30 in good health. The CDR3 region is CAISTGTSGNTGELFF. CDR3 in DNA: TGTGCCATCAGCACCGGGACTAGCGGGAACACCGGGGAGCTGTTTTTT.